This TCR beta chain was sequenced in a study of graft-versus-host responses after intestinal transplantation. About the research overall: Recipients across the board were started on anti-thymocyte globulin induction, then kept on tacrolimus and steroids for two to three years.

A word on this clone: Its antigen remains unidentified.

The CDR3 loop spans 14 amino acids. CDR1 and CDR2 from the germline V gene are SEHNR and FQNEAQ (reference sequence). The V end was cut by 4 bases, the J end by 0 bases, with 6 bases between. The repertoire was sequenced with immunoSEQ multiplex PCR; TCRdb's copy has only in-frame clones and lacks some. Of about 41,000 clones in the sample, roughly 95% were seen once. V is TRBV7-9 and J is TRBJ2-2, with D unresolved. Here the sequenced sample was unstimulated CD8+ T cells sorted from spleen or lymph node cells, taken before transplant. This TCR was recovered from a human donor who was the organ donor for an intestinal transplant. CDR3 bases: TGTGCCAGCAGCTCCAGGACGAACACCGGGGAGCTGTTTTTT. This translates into CASSSRTNTGELFF.